The 9 T cell receptor beta chains below were found in one sample sequenced in a study of shared clonotypes between healthy human individuals. The table came from immunoSEQ multiplex PCR; TCRdb's copy has only in-frame clones and leaves some out. Of about 490,000 clones listed, 76% are singletons. Material for sequencing was PBMCs. These receptors were taken from a woman between 35 and 50 years old in good health. Some clones in this sample may be carry-over from other donors' samples.

V gene TRBV5-1 combines with J gene TRBJ1-1, with 7 bases that match TRBD1. Germline CDR1 and CDR2: SGHRS and YFSETQ. V was clipped by 4 bases and J by 1 base; unmatched bases: 4. The CDR3 is 14 amino acids. CDR3 loop: CASSETGENTEAFF. In DNA form, the CDR3 reads TGCGCCAGCAGCGAAACAGGGGAGAACACTGAAGCTTTCTTT.

The rearrangement uses TRBV6-4 and TRBJ2-4, with TRBD1 matching 8 bases. The CDR3 runs 13 residues. The V gene's germline CDR1 is MRHNA and CDR2 SNTAGT. V shed 2 bases and J 8 bases; nucleotides not matched to a gene: 2. The CDR3 here is CASSDNRGDIQYF. The CDR3 DNA is TGTGCCAGCAGTGACAACAGGGGGGACATTCAGTACTTC.

This chain links TRBV15 with TRBJ2-4; D assignment may be TRBD1 or TRBD2 (7 bases each). The ends were cut back, 1 base at V and 7 bases at J, with 17 bases in the middle. Germline-derived CDR1 and CDR2 are LNHNV and YYDKDF (reference sequence). CDR3 length: 16 residues. The CDR3 nucleotides read TGTGCCACCAGCAGAGGAAGGGGGCGGGGGAGGAACATTCAGTACTTC. Translating it yields CATSRGRGRGRNIQYF.

This clone appeared many times. The chain couples TRBV30 to TRBJ1-5, with a tentative D call TRBD1 (6 bases). The CDR3 is 13 amino acids. V was clipped by 0 bases and J by 6 bases, with 9 bases between them. Germline V gene sequence: CDR1 GTSNPN, CDR2 SVGIG (reference sequence). CDR3 DNA: TGTGCCTGGAGTGTAGGGGGTCCTCAGCCCCAGCATTTT. It specifies CAWSVGGPQPQHF.

This clone was seen a few times. V is TRBV6-1 and J is TRBJ2-1; 8 bases align to TRBD2. Unmatched junction bases numbered 5, after V lost 1 base and J lost 6 bases. The CDR3 is 15 amino acids. Germline-derived CDR1 and CDR2 are MNHNS and SASEGT. The CDR3 bases are TGTGCCAGCAGTGAAGTCGCGGGAGGAAGCAATGAGCAGTTCTTC. Its translation is CASSEVAGGSNEQFF.

The chain uses TRBV30 and TRBJ2-2; D is perhaps TRBD2 (6 bases). Between the trimmed V and J ends, which lost 3 bases and 6 bases, there was a span of 14 bases. CDR1 and CDR2 from the germline V gene are GTSNPN and SVGIG (reference sequence). This CDR3 is 14 amino acids long. The CDR3 region has the DNA TGTGCCTGGAGGCCGGGAGCCCGGGCCGGGGAGCTGTTTTTT. It encodes CAWRPGARAGELFF. The full variable domain, with the rest looked up from reference TRBV30 and TRBJ2-2, is SQTIHQWPATLVQPVGSPLSLECTVEGTSNPNLYWYRQAAGRGLQLLFYSVGIGQISSEVPQNLSASRPQDRQFILSSKKLLLSDSGFYLCAWRPGARAGELFFGEGSRLTVL.

The chain employs TRBV19 and TRBJ2-2; weak D call: TRBD2 (6 bases). The CDR3 has 20 residues. Trimming stripped 4 bases from V and 1 base from J, with 25 bases between. Looked up from germline, CDR1 is LNHDA and CDR2 is SQIVND (reference sequence). The CDR3 protein is CASSRFGTPSRHLNTGELFF. The CDR3, as DNA: TGTGCCAGTAGTAGGTTCGGGACTCCTAGCCGCCACCTGAACACCGGGGAGCTGTTTTTT.

Note on this clone: This clone may be a read error of a much larger clone one base away. The same CDR3 is also encoded by other DNA sequences in this sample. The V and J genes are TRBV7-9 and TRBJ1-5; no clear D gene. The germline gives CDR1 SEHNR, CDR2 FQNEAQ (reference sequence). Trimming cost V 1 base and J 5 bases, with 3 bases left between them. The CDR3 consists of 12 residues. The CDR3 protein is CASSLGDQPQHF. Written as DNA, the CDR3 is TGTGCCAGCAGCTTAGGGGATCAGCCCCAGCATTTT.

The chain is built from TRBV28 and TRBJ1-2, with D unclear. The germline V gene has CDR1 MDHEN and CDR2 SYDVKM. The V gene lost 3 bases and the J gene lost 14 bases, with 13 bases spanning the gap. The length of the CDR3 is 11 residues. CDR3 residues: CASSFHLDQTF. The CDR3, as DNA: TGTGCCAGCAGTTTTCATCTGGATCAGACCTTC.